These 13 T cell receptor beta chains came from one sample sequenced in a study of regulatory T cells in long-lasting Graves disease. Time point of the sample: newly diagnosed GD, antithyroid drugs for less than 3 months. Following extraction of RNA from PBMCs, that RNA was used to make the TCR library. Construction of TCR beta libraries relied on iRepertoire HTBI primers and on Arm-PCR targeting CDR3 regions. TCRdb used MiXCR to reprocess the multiplex PCR reads, holding one entry per CDR3 protein. The profile shows about 400,000 distinct CDR3 sequences, approximately 16% of them singletons. The data also belong to a second study, concerning T cells in Graves' hyperthyroidism and ophthalmopathy.

Sample: peripheral blood mononuclear cells (PBMCs), taken at new diagnosis, from a patient treated with antithyroid drugs. The receptors were sampled from a woman in her thirties or forties with Graves disease.

The table lists this clonotype with many counts. V gene TRBV15 combines with J gene TRBJ2-1; tentative D call: TRBD2 (6 bases). CDR3 length equals 16 residues. Trimming cost V 3 bases and J 7 bases, with 19 bases left between them. Germline CDR1 is LNHNV and CDR2 is YYDKDF (reference sequence). The DNA for the CDR3 is TGTGCCACCAGCAGGAGACCTGGGACTTTCGAGAATGAGCAGTTCTTC. Its protein is CATSRRPGTFENEQFF.

This clonotype was counted ten times or more. The chain recombines TRBV11-2 with TRBJ2-7; maybe TRBD1 (6 bases). Germline V lookup: CDR1 SGHAT, CDR2 FQNNGV. The CDR3 runs 13 residues. Trimming stripped 5 bases from V and 3 bases from J, with 11 bases between. The CDR3: CASSDTGFYEQYF. The CDR3 coding sequence is TGTGCCAGCAGCGACACAGGGTTCTACGAGCAGTACTTC.

This clonotype was counted at least ten times. The genes are TRBV7-9 and TRBJ1-1; maybe TRBD1 (6 bases). The CDR3 is made up of 14 amino acids. Trimming removed 5 bases from V and 4 bases from J, with 14 bases in between. CDR1 SEHNR and CDR2 FQNEAQ come from the germline V gene (reference sequence). The CDR3 nucleotides read TGTGCCAGCAGCCTCGAAGGGGGGGGCACTGAAGCTTTCTTT. Translating it yields CASSLEGGGTEAFF.

The chain recombines TRBV20-1 with TRBJ2-5, with a tentative D call TRBD2 (7 bases). CDR1 and CDR2 (germline): DFQATT, SNEGSKA (reference sequence). Trimming pared 0 bases from V and 7 bases from J, leaving 12 bases between. The CDR3 runs to 13 residues. The CDR3 DNA is TGCAGTGCTAGAGATAGGGGGGGGGGGACCCAGTACTTC. Protein: CSARDRGGGTQYF.

This clonotype showed up just a few times. The rearrangement joins TRBV11-1 to TRBJ2-5; D is possibly TRBD1 or TRBD2 (5 bases each). V lost 4 bases and J lost 7, with 19 bases in between. The CDR3 sequence is 15 residues long. The germline gives CDR1 SGHAT, CDR2 FQDESV (reference sequence). The chain's CDR3 is CASSSQRQMGVTQYF. DNA of the CDR3: TGTGCCAGCAGCTCCCAGCGGCAGATGGGGGTGACCCAGTACTTC. Full variable domain (remainder filled in from reference TRBV11-1 and TRBJ2-5): EAEVAQSPRYKITEKSQAVAFWCDPISGHATLYWYRQILGQGPELLVQFQDESVVDDSQLPKDRFSAERLKGVDSTLKIQPAELGDSAMYLCASSSQRQMGVTQYFGPGTRLLVL.

The V call is TRBV7-8, the J call TRBJ2-2, with a weak D call TRBD1 (6 bases). Germline assignment: CDR1 SGHVS and CDR2 FQNEAQ. V was cut by 3 bases and J by 3 bases, with 11 bases left in between. The CDR3 totals 15 residues. CDR3: CASSLGRGYTGELFF. The DNA of the CDR3 is TGTGCCAGCAGCTTGGGCAGGGGTTACACCGGGGAGCTGTTTTTT.

In this sample, this clonotype turned up many times. V and J are TRBV4-3 and TRBJ2-1; D perhaps matches TRBD2 (6 bases). V was pared by 4 bases and J by 4 bases, with 14 bases between. The CDR3 extends over 15 amino acids. Germline V lookup: CDR1 LGHNA, CDR2 YSLEER. CDR3 in DNA: TGCGCCAGCAGCCCTGGATTAGGGAGGTACAATGAGCAGTTCTTC. Protein sequence: CASSPGLGRYNEQFF.

This clonotype has a count of ten or more. The chain couples TRBV9 to TRBJ2-1; possibly TRBD1 for D (5 bases). Per germline, CDR1 SGDLS and CDR2 YYNGEE. Deletions cut 4 bases from V and 4 bases from J, with 6 bases between. CDR3 length equals 12 residues. The CDR3 DNA reads as TGTGCCAGCAGCCCAGGGTACAATGAGCAGTTCTTC. It is translated as CASSPGYNEQFF.

The chain carries TRBV28 and TRBJ2-3, with D tentatively TRBD2 (5 bases). Trimming pared 6 bases from V and 0 bases from J, leaving 25 bases between. CDR1 and CDR2 (germline): MDHEN, SYDVKM. The CDR3 runs to 19 residues. CDR3 sequence (DNA): TGTGCCAGCAGCCTACTCGGCGGACTTGACCGCGCTAGCACAGATACGCAGTATTTT. Protein: CASSLLGGLDRASTDTQYF.

The V call is TRBV3-1, the J call TRBJ1-2; a possible D gene is TRBD1 (5 bases). The CDR3 has 18 amino acids. V dropped 1 base and J dropped 0 bases, with 18 bases sitting between them. From germline, CDR1 is LGHDT and CDR2 YNNKEL (reference sequence). CDR3 in amino acids: CASSQGGWGQTSNYGYTF. As DNA, the CDR3 is TGTGCCAGCAGCCAAGGAGGTTGGGGCCAAACCTCTAACTATGGCTACACCTTC.

This clonotype came up many times. This chain uses TRBV6-1 with TRBJ2-2; either TRBD1 or TRBD2 may fit D (5 bases each). V lost 1 base, J lost 1 base, and 7 bases lay in between. Germline lookup yields CDR1 MNHNS and CDR2 SASEGT. This CDR3 is built from 15 residues. The CDR3 coding sequence is TGTGCCAGCAGTGAAGTGAGGGGGAACACCGGGGAGCTGTTTTTT. It translates to CASSEVRGNTGELFF.

This chain uses TRBV10-1 with TRBJ2-1; 13 bases align to TRBD2. V lost 0 bases to trimming and J lost 5 bases; unmatched junction nucleotides: 10. The CDR3 sequence is 19 residues long. Germline V gives CDR1 WNHNN, CDR2 SYGVQD (reference sequence). For the CDR3, the DNA is TGCGCCAGCAGTGAGTCGATAGGACTAGCGGGAGACAGGGACAATGAGCAGTTCTTC. As protein: CASSESIGLAGDRDNEQFF.

The table lists this clonotype with many counts. This sequence joins TRBV12-3 or TRBV12-4 and TRBJ1-4; 8 bases align to TRBD1. The length of the CDR3 is 14 residues. V shed 2 bases, J shed 7 bases, and the junction held 3 bases outside the gene matches. This CDR3 is CASSLQGAREKLFF. CDR3 coding DNA: TGTGCCAGCAGTTTACAGGGGGCGCGTGAAAAACTGTTTTTT.